This T cell receptor (beta chain) emerged from a study of OX40 agonist ivuxolimab in advanced cancers. Study results and limitations: Partial responders treated at 0.1-3.0 mg/kg exhibited clonal expansion among the lowest measured.

Patients were excluded for autoimmune disease history or systemic immunosuppression. Comments on this clone: Antigen specificity is unknown.

Generated by immunoSEQ multiplex PCR, the TCRdb table keeps only in-frame clones and is missing some. The sample lists some 99,000 clones, around 90% occurring once. The receptor's source is an adult with an advanced solid tumor such as melanoma, head and neck, liver or kidney cancer. The specimen comprised CD4+ or CD8+ T cells sorted from blood, sampled in a trial of the OX40 agonist ivuxolimab.

This CDR3 reads CSVAKTNTGELFF. CDR3 sequence (DNA): TGCAGCGTTGCAAAGACGAACACCGGGGAGCTGTTTTTT. The chain joins TRBV29-1 to TRBJ2-2; D remains ambiguous. The germline V gene encodes CDR1 SQVTM and CDR2 ANQGSEA. This CDR3 spans 13 amino acids. V was cut by 4 bases and J by 0 bases, with 6 bases left in between.